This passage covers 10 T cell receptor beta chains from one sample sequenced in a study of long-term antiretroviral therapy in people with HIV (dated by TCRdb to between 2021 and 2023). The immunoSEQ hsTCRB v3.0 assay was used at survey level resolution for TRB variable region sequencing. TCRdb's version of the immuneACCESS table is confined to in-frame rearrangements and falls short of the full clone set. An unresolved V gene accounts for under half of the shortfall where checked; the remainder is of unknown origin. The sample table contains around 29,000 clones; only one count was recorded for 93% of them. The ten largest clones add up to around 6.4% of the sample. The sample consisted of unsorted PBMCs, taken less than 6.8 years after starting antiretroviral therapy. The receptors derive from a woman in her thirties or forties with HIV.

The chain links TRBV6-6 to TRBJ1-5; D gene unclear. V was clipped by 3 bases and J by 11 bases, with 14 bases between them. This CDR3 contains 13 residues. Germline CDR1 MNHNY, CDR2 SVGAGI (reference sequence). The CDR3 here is CASSYPGLVAQHF. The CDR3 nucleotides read TGTGCCAGCAGTTATCCGGGATTAGTGGCCCAGCATTTT.

This chain's CDR3 is CASSSHVFGENTGELFF. CDR3 nucleotide sequence: TGCGCCAGCAGCTCTCACGTATTCGGGGAGAACACCGGGGAGCTGTTTTTT. The chain combines TRBV5-1 with TRBJ2-2, with D possibly TRBD2 on 5 matching bases. Trimming removed 3 bases from V and 1 base from J, with 16 bases in between. This CDR3 contains 17 residues. Germline CDR1 SGHRS, CDR2 YFSETQ. The full variable domain, completed using reference TRBV5-1 and TRBJ2-2, is KAGVTQTPRYLIKTRGQQVTLSCSPISGHRSVSWYQQTPGQGLQFLFEYFSETQRNKGNFPGRFSGRQFSNSRSEMNVSTLELGDSALYLCASSSHVFGENTGELFFGEGSRLTVL.

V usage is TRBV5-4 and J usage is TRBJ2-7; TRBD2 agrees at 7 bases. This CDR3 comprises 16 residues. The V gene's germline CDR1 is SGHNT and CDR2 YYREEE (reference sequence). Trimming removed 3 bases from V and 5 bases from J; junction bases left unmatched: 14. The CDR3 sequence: CASSSPIRGSENEQYF. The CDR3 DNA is TGTGCCAGCAGCTCCCCAATCCGCGGGAGCGAGAACGAGCAGTACTTC.

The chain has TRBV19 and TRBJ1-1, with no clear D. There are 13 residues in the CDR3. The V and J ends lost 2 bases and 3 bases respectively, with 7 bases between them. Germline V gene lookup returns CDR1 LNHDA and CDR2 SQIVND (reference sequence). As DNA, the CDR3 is TGTGCCAGTAGTATACAGAGAGACACTGAAGCTTTCTTT. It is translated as CASSIQRDTEAFF. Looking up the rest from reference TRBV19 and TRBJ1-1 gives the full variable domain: DGGITQSPKYLFRKEGQNVTLSCEQNLNHDAMYWYRQDPGQGLRLIYYSQIVNDFQKGDIAEGYSVSREKKESFPLTVTSAQKNPTAFYLCASSIQRDTEAFFGQGTRLTVV.

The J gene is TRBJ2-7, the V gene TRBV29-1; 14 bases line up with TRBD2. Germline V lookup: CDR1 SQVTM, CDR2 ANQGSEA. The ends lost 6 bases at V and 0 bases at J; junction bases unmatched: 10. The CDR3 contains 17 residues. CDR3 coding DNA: TGCAGCGTGTCCGGGACTAGCGGGGGCCACAGCTCCTACGAGCAGTACTTC. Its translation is CSVSGTSGGHSSYEQYF.

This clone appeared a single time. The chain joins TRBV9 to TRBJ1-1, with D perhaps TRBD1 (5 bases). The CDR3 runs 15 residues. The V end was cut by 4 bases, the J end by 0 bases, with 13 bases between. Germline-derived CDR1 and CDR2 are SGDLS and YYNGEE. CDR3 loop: CASSLEGKLNTEAFF. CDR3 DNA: TGTGCCAGCAGCTTAGAGGGGAAACTGAACACTGAAGCTTTCTTT.

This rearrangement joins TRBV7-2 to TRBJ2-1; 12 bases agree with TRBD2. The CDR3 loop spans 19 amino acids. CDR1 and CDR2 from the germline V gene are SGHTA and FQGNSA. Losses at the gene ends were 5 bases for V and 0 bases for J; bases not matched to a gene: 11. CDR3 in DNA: TGTGCCAGCAGCCCATGGACTAGCGGGGCCTTTAGCTCCTACAATGAGCAGTTCTTC. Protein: CASSPWTSGAFSSYNEQFF. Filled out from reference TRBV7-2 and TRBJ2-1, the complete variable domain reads GAGVSQSPSNKVTEKGKDVELRCDPISGHTALYWYRQSLGQGLEFLIYFQGNSAPDKSGLPSDRFSAERTGGSVSTLTIQRTQQEDSAVYLCASSPWTSGAFSSYNEQFFGPGTRLTVL.

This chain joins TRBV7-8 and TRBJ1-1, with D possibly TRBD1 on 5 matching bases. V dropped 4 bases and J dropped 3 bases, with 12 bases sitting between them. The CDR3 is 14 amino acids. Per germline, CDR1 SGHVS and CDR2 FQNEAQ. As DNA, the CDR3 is TGTGCCAGCAGCTCCAGGGCCCCGGACACTGAAGCTTTCTTT. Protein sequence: CASSSRAPDTEAFF.

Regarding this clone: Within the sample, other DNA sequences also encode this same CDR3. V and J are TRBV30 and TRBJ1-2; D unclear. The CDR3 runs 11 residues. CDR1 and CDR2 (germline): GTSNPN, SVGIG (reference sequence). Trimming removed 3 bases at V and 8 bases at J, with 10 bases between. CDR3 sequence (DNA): TGTGCCTGGAGCCGCTCTCAAGGCTACACCTTC. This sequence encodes CAWSRSQGYTF.

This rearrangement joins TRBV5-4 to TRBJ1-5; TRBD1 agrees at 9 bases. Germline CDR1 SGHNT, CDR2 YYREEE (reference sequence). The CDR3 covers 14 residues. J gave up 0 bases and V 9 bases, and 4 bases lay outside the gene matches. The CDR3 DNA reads TGTGCCAACGGACAGGGGTATAGCAATCAGCCCCAGCATTTT. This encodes CANGQGYSNQPQHF.